The rows below give T cell receptor beta chains drawn from one sample of a study of blood T cell repertoires in COVID-19. The protocol was immunoSEQ multiplex PCR, while the TCRdb copy is restricted to in-frame clones and leaves out a portion. The table includes 400,000 to 550,000 clones, 75% to 90% detected once. Specimen: peripheral blood. These TCRs come from a woman aged 30 to 39 with acute or convalescent COVID-19. Both conserved end residues are part of each CDR3. Fields, in order: CDR3 protein, CDR3 DNA, V gene, D gene, J gene, clone size. D genes are given only for firm matches. Clone size is not always given. Where it is, it says once, few, many or a class for expanded clones.

CASSSTGVGEETQYF TGTGCCAGCAGCTCGACAGGGGTGGGGGAAGAGACCCAGTACTTC TRBV9 TRBD1 TRBJ2-5 NA
CASSYGAGVGYTF TGTGCCAGCAGCTACGGGGCAGGGGTCGGCTACACCTTC TRBV7-9 NA TRBJ1-2 NA
CASSSLDRNTGELFF TGTGCCAGCAGTTCCTTAGACAGGAACACCGGGGAGCTGTTTTTT TRBV7-6 NA TRBJ2-2 once
CASRQAGNSYEQYF TGTGCCAGCAGACAGGCAGGAAACTCCTACGAGCAGTACTTC TRBV28 NA TRBJ2-7 NA
CASSQDMGADLYEQYF TGCGCCAGCAGCCAAGATATGGGGGCGGACCTTTACGAGCAGTACTTC TRBV4-1 NA TRBJ2-7 NA
CASRLAANTGELFF TGCGCCAGCCGTTTAGCAGCGAACACCGGGGAGCTGTTTTTT TRBV5-1 NA TRBJ2-2 NA
CASSIRRDSRYNEQFF TGTGCCAGCAGCATCCGCCGGGACAGTCGCTACAATGAGCAGTTCTTC TRBV13 TRBD1 TRBJ2-1 NA
CASSVLGTGGGDEQFF TGTGCCAGCAGCGTATTAGGGACAGGGGGTGGGGATGAGCAGTTCTTC TRBV9 TRBD1 TRBJ2-1 NA
CASRPTGGRTEAFF TGTGCCAGCAGACCGACAGGGGGCAGGACTGAAGCTTTCTTT TRBV2 TRBD1 TRBJ1-1 NA
CASSLRGGAGYGYTF TGTGCCAGCAGTTTACGGGGGGGGGCAGGCTATGGCTACACCTTC TRBV27 NA TRBJ1-2 NA
CSASGDRGGFFHGYTF TGCAGTGCTAGTGGGGACAGGGGTGGGTTTTTCCATGGCTACACCTTC TRBV20-1 TRBD1 TRBJ1-2 NA
CASSPGTGPYEQFF TGCGCCAGCAGCCCCGGGACAGGGCCCTATGAGCAGTTCTTC TRBV5-1 TRBD1 TRBJ2-1 NA
CASSPSGTPQETQYF TGTGCCAGCAGCCCCTCTGGGACACCTCAAGAGACCCAGTACTTC TRBV7-6 NA TRBJ2-5 NA
CASSLASGETQYF TGCGCCAGCAGCTTGGCGTCGGGGGAGACCCAGTACTTC TRBV5-1 NA TRBJ2-5 NA
CASSLGTGLLDTQYF TGTGCCAGCAGCTTAGGCACGGGACTTCTAGATACGCAGTATTTT TRBV11-3 NA TRBJ2-3 NA
CASSLQGFYGYTF TGTGCCAGTAGCCTCCAGGGGTTCTATGGCTACACCTTC TRBV19 NA TRBJ1-2 NA
CAWTSGGSLQETQYF TGTGCCTGGACTAGCGGGGGGTCCTTACAAGAGACCCAGTACTTC TRBV30 TRBD2 TRBJ2-5 NA
CASSPPGQGGNTEAFF TGTGCCAGCAGCCCCCCCGGACAGGGTGGGAACACTGAAGCTTTCTTT TRBV11-2 TRBD1 TRBJ1-1 NA
CASSLTSGTDTQYF TGTGCCAGCAGCTTGACCTCGGGCACAGATACGCAGTATTTT TRBV5-4 NA TRBJ2-3 once
CASSSVRTEGNTIYF TGTGCCAGCAGTTCTGTCAGGACAGAAGGAAACACCATATATTTT TRBV6-6 NA TRBJ1-3 few
CASSAEPGGSYNEQFF TGTGCCAGCAGCGCCGAGCCCGGGGGGTCCTACAATGAGCAGTTCTTC TRBV9 TRBD2 TRBJ2-1 NA
CASSPGELTGNTIYF TGCGCCAGCAGCCCGGGGGAGCTTACTGGAAACACCATATATTTT TRBV5-1 NA TRBJ1-3 NA
CATSDRSTSAKSYNEQFF TGTGCCACCAGTGATCGGTCGACTAGCGCAAAATCCTACAATGAGCAGTTCTTC TRBV24-1 TRBD2 TRBJ2-1 NA
CASSIEGDYTEAFF TGTGCCAGTAGTATCGAAGGGGACTACACTGAAGCTTTCTTT TRBV19 NA TRBJ1-1 NA
CATQPHRDSPLHF TGTGCCACCCAACCTCACCGCGATTCACCCCTCCACTTT TRBV6-5 NA TRBJ1-6 NA
CASSDRGPGTQYF TGTGCCAGCAGTGACCGAGGGCCGGGTACGCAGTATTTT TRBV2 NA TRBJ2-3 NA
CASSSQPGGDTQYF TGTGCCAGCAGCTCCCAACCAGGGGGCGATACGCAGTATTTT TRBV7-9 TRBD1 TRBJ2-3 NA
CASSPLPHRLEGYTF TGTGCCAGCAGTCCCCTTCCCCACAGGCTGGAGGGCTACACCTTC TRBV6-5 NA TRBJ1-2 NA
CASSPTRGPNEKLFF TGTGCCAGCTCACCAACCAGGGGCCCTAATGAAAAACTGTTTTTT TRBV18 NA TRBJ1-4 NA